The count of the clone carrying this T cell receptor (beta chain) is one. Germline V gives CDR1 MNHEY, CDR2 SMNVEV (reference sequence). This CDR3 contains 13 residues. V was pared by 6 bases and J by 10 bases, with 8 bases of the junction left unmatched. Participant-given clinical history determined each cohort assignment. This entry belongs to a study of blood T cell repertoires in COVID-19. Overall study: Spain, Italy and the United States supplied samples that represented acute and convalescent COVID-19. Sources were T cells, B-cell-depleted T cells, or PBMCs; the material itself was cDNA or gDNA.

Clones were sequenced by immunoSEQ multiplex PCR, and TCRdb holds only the in-frame ones, with some missing. The sample holds about 460,000 clones, roughly nine tenths seen once. The V call is TRBV27, the J call TRBJ2-1; 8 bases agree with TRBD1. The material sequenced was PBMCs or T cells enriched from blood (not recorded which). This receptor was obtained from a woman aged 60-75 years who had recovered from COVID-19. The CDR3: CASSSGQGKEQFF. The CDR3 DNA sequence: TGTGCCAGCAGCTCAGGACAGGGAAAAGAGCAGTTCTTC.